This record covers a single T cell receptor beta chain. This specimen belongs to a study of shared clonotypes between healthy human individuals. Running of the assay took place at deep level. The assay was immunoSEQ multiplex PCR, and TCRdb's table has in-frame clones only and misses some. Of about 1.5 million clones in the sample, roughly 98% were seen once. The CDR3 has 15 amino acids. J gave up 4 bases and V 3 bases, and 8 bases lay outside the gene matches. Germline values: CDR1 MGHRA, CDR2 YSYEKL. The sequence was collected from a man younger than 45 in good health. This chain joins TRBV4-1 and TRBJ1-2; the match to TRBD1 covers 7 bases. The sample comprised naive CD4+ T cells sorted from blood. The subset here: CD45RA+ positively selected. CDR3 DNA: TGCGCCAGCAGCCAGGAAACAGGGGTACGCTATGGCTACACCTTC. It specifies CASSQETGVRYGYTF.